This T cell receptor beta chain was observed in a study of identical twins. To note about this clonotype: What it recognizes is unknown.

From germline, CDR1 is SGHRS and CDR2 YFSETQ. The CDR3 runs 17 residues. Trimming cost V 4 bases and J 5 bases; bases outside gene matches: 13. Study-level findings and limits: Cord blood beta clonotypes that were abundant carried fewer insertions, and memory repertoires showed no such trend.

Unique molecular identifiers were present on cDNA, and template switching added a universal primer site. TCRdb re-called the 5' RACE reads through MiXCR, storing one row per CDR3 protein. The table lists around 1.7 million distinct CDR3 sequences, around a third of them singletons, with approximately 0.29% in the top ten. Source material: cord blood. The sequence derives from a newborn girl in good health. V usage is TRBV5-1 and J usage is TRBJ2-1, with TRBD1 identical over 9 bases. CDR3 in DNA: TGCGCCAGCAGCCCCAGACCTCGACAGGGGGGGGACAATGAGCAGTTCTTC. As protein: CASSPRPRQGGDNEQFF.